The entry below describes one T cell receptor beta chain. No antigen is known for it. This entry comes from a study of a mutant IDH1 vaccine in newly diagnosed glioma. Study details: Patients were given eight vaccinations, scheduled in weeks 1, 3, 5, 7, 11, 15, 19 and 23. Before enrollment, the patients had been treated with radiotherapy alone, temozolomide alone, or both together. Most of them had received both.

Losses at the gene ends were 2 bases for V and 3 bases for J; bases not matched to a gene: 10. Germline assignment: CDR1 SGHRS and CDR2 YFSETQ. This CDR3 region has 16 residues. Time point here: week 23, last vaccination. Each vaccine dose was 300 ug of mutant IDH1 20-mer peptide, with topical imiquimod. Each donor presented with a new WHO grade 3 or 4 astrocytoma that tested IDH1-mutant and showed ATRX loss. TCRdb's copy holds only in-frame clones and misses some; the assay was immunoSEQ multiplex PCR. The repertoire holds some 60,000 clones, more than 75% seen once, with about 1.4% in the top ten. Broader study findings: There were vaccine-induced immune responses in 90% to 95% of the patients.

This TCR came from a man aged 40-49 years with glioma. The J gene is TRBJ2-7, the V gene TRBV5-1; 8 bases agree with TRBD2. The source was PBMCs, collected from a glioma patient whose treatment included an IDH1 peptide vaccine. CDR3 loop: CASSLASGSTFYEQYF. In DNA form, the CDR3 reads TGCGCCAGCAGCTTAGCGAGCGGGAGTACTTTCTACGAGCAGTACTTC. Supplemented by reference TRBV5-1 and TRBJ2-7, the full variable domain reads KAGVTQTPRYLIKTRGQQVTLSCSPISGHRSVSWYQQTPGQGLQFLFEYFSETQRNKGNFPGRFSGRQFSNSRSEMNVSTLELGDSALYLCASSLASGSTFYEQYFGPGTRLTVT.